A single sample is the source of the 21 T cell receptor beta chains below, sequenced in a study of blood T cell repertoires in COVID-19. TCRdb keeps only in-frame clones here, not all; method: immunoSEQ multiplex PCR. The profile shows over 45,000 clones, over 80% of them singletons. The sample consisted of peripheral blood. The receptors were sampled from a man in his 70s with acute or convalescent COVID-19.

The CDR3 coding sequence is TGCGCCAGCAGCTTGGGGGCAACAACTAATGAAAAACTGTTTTTT. The encoded protein is CASSLGATTNEKLFF. J is TRBJ1-4 and V is TRBV5-1; the D is unclear. The germline CDR1 and CDR2 sequences are SGHRS and YFSETQ. Deletions cut 0 bases from V and 0 bases from J, with 6 bases between. The CDR3 runs to 15 residues.

The chain carries TRBV6-5 and TRBJ1-2; possibly TRBD1 for D (6 bases). Per the germline V gene, CDR1 is MNHEY and CDR2 is SVGAGI. This CDR3 has 15 amino acids. V was cut by 5 bases and J by 4 bases, with 17 bases left in between. The CDR3 spells CASSPRGGLGYGYTF. CDR3 coding DNA: TGTGCCAGCAGTCCGAGGGGGGGGCTCGGCTATGGCTACACCTTC.

This clone is a singleton in its sample. The chain combines TRBV4-1 with TRBJ1-2; D is possibly TRBD1 (6 bases). V dropped 0 bases and J dropped 7 bases, with 12 bases sitting between them. This CDR3 contains 14 residues. CDR1 and CDR2 (germline): MGHRA, YSYEKL. The CDR3 region is CASSQETGFFGYTF. As DNA, the CDR3 is TGCGCCAGCAGCCAAGAAACAGGGTTTTTTGGCTACACCTTC.

The chain combines TRBV10-3 with TRBJ2-2, with D perhaps matching TRBD2 (7 bases). From germline, CDR1 is ENHRY and CDR2 SYGVKD. This CDR3 comprises 16 residues. V was trimmed by 11 bases and J by 0 bases, leaving 19 bases between them. DNA of the CDR3: TGTGCCGCCGCAGGGCGGGGGCCTTCGAACACCGGGGAGCTGTTTTTT. Its protein is CAAAGRGPSNTGELFF.

V usage is TRBV12-5 and J usage is TRBJ2-3; 7 bases map to TRBD2. Germline trimming cut 0 bases from V and 4 bases from J; bases unmatched to any gene: 7. CDR3 length: 16 residues. The germline CDR1 and CDR2 sequences are LGHNT and FRNRAP. The DNA of the CDR3 is TGTGCTAGTGGTTTGGTAATGGCGGGAGATGCAGATACGCAGTATTTT. Its protein is CASGLVMAGDADTQYF.

This rearrangement joins TRBV29-1 to TRBJ1-1, with D unclear. The V and J ends lost 1 base and 0 bases respectively, with 12 bases between them. This CDR3 spans 15 amino acids. The germline gives CDR1 SQVTM, CDR2 ANQGSEA. The CDR3 spells CSVEVSRLMNTEAFF. The CDR3 bases are TGCAGCGTTGAAGTATCGAGGTTGATGAACACTGAAGCTTTCTTT. Filled out from reference TRBV29-1 and TRBJ1-1, the complete variable domain reads SAVISQKPSRDICQRGTSLTIQCQVDSQVTMMFWYRQQPGQSLTLIATANQGSEATYESGFVIDKFPISRPNLTFSTLTVSNMSPEDSSIYLCSVEVSRLMNTEAFFGQGTRLTVV.

The V gene is TRBV5-1, the J gene TRBJ1-6; 10 bases fit TRBD1. From germline, CDR1 is SGHRS and CDR2 YFSETQ. CDR3 size: 15 residues. V was pared by 0 bases and J by 10 bases, with 4 bases of the junction left unmatched. The DNA for the CDR3 is TGCGCCAGCAGCTTGGGCGGGACAGGGGTCTCACCCCTCCACTTT. It encodes CASSLGGTGVSPLHF.

The V gene is TRBV5-1, the J gene TRBJ2-1; 7 bases fit TRBD2. The CDR3 is 17 residues long. Germline assignment: CDR1 SGHRS and CDR2 YFSETQ. J gave up 5 bases and V 1 base, and 12 bases lay outside the gene matches. This CDR3 is CASSLRVAGSIDNEQFF. Here the CDR3 DNA reads TGCGCCAGCAGCTTGCGGGTAGCGGGCAGCATCGACAATGAGCAGTTCTTC.

The chain carries TRBV10-1 and TRBJ1-1; TRBD1 is a possible D gene (6 bases). This CDR3 has 13 residues. CDR1 and CDR2 (germline): WNHNN, SYGVQD (reference sequence). V lost 10 bases, J lost 1 base, and 13 bases lay in between. This CDR3 is CATAQGTNTEAFF. CDR3 DNA: TGCGCCACCGCTCAGGGGACGAACACTGAAGCTTTCTTT.

J is TRBJ2-5 and V is TRBV14; 7 bases are a match to TRBD1. V gave up 4 bases and J gave up 6 bases; unmatched junction bases: 11. Germline assignment: CDR1 SGHDN and CDR2 FVKESK. The CDR3 is 15 amino acids. CDR3 sequence reads: CASSPGQSEWQTQYF. For the CDR3, the DNA is TGTGCCAGCAGCCCGGGACAGAGTGAATGGCAGACCCAGTACTTC.

The chain couples TRBV7-9 to TRBJ1-5, with 9 bases matching TRBD1. Per the germline V gene, CDR1 is SEHNR and CDR2 is FQNEAQ (reference sequence). This CDR3 is 17 amino acids long. The ends lost 4 bases at V and 5 bases at J; junction bases unmatched: 12. This chain's CDR3 is CASSSTVGQGPDQPQHF. The CDR3 nucleotides are TGTGCCAGCAGCTCTACGGTGGGACAGGGCCCAGATCAGCCCCAGCATTTT. Full variable domain (rest looked up from reference TRBV7-9 and TRBJ1-5): DTGVSQNPRHKITKRGQNVTFRCDPISEHNRLYWYRQTLGQGPEFLTYFQNEAQLEKSRLLSDRFSAERPKGSFSTLEIQRTEQGDSAMYLCASSSTVGQGPDQPQHFGDGTRLSIL.

The chain joins TRBV27 to TRBJ1-5, with D hard to call. This CDR3 is built from 16 residues. Looked up from germline, CDR1 is MNHEY and CDR2 is SMNVEV (reference sequence). V lost 0 bases and J 2 bases, leaving 11 bases between the germline ends. The CDR3 DNA reads as TGTGCCAGCAGTTTATCATGGCGGCGAGGCAATCAGCCCCAGCATTTT. It codes for CASSLSWRRGNQPQHF.

The CDR3 protein is CASSLGRVGNTIYF. CDR3 in DNA: TGCGCCAGCAGCTTGGGTCGGGTTGGAAACACCATATATTTT. The gene calls are TRBV5-1 and TRBJ1-3; D gene uncertain. V was pared by 0 bases and J by 3 bases, with 7 bases between. This CDR3 spans 14 amino acids. From germline, CDR1 is SGHRS and CDR2 YFSETQ.

J is TRBJ2-4 and V is TRBV9; TRBD2 aligns across 8 bases. The germline V gene encodes CDR1 SGDLS and CDR2 YYNGEE. This CDR3 has 16 amino acids. The V segment lost 1 base and the J segment 8 bases; nucleotides outside the gene matches: 11. The CDR3 DNA reads TGTGCCAGCAGCGTAACTGGTAGCGGGGAGGTAGACATTCAGTACTTC. This codes for CASSVTGSGEVDIQYF.

V and J are TRBV6-6 and TRBJ1-6; 9 bases match TRBD1. Germline assignment: CDR1 MNHNY and CDR2 SVGAGI (reference sequence). This CDR3 spans 17 amino acids. V gave up 5 bases and J gave up 2 bases; unmatched junction bases: 7. CDR3 residues: CASSHITGGPYNSPLHF. CDR3 DNA sequence: TGTGCCAGCAGTCATATTACAGGGGGCCCCTATAATTCACCCCTCCACTTT.

In its sample, this clone was seen a few times. The chain uses TRBV28 and TRBJ1-2; TRBD1 aligns across 9 bases. This CDR3 has 13 amino acids. Per the germline V gene, CDR1 is MDHEN and CDR2 is SYDVKM. V shed 11 bases, J shed 8 bases, and the junction held 12 bases outside the gene matches. CDR3 protein: CAALRDRATGYTF. The CDR3 bases are TGTGCCGCCCTGAGGGACAGGGCAACGGGCTACACCTTC.

This chain uses TRBV14 with TRBJ2-7; 9 nucleotides match TRBD1. CDR3 length equals 15 residues. The germline gives CDR1 SGHDN, CDR2 FVKESK. The J segment lost 0 bases and the V segment lost 5 bases, leaving 5 bases of the junction unmatched. The CDR3 protein is CASSLGQGVSYEQYF. The CDR3 DNA sequence: TGTGCCAGCAGCTTGGGACAGGGTGTCTCCTACGAGCAGTACTTC.

The rearrangement uses TRBV24-1 and TRBJ2-1; 9 bases are shared with TRBD1. CDR1 and CDR2 from the germline V gene are KGHDR and SFDVKD. The CDR3 consists of 15 residues. J lost 9 bases, V lost 5 bases, and 10 bases had no gene match. The CDR3 loop is CATSGSRDRVAEQFF. In DNA form, the CDR3 reads TGTGCCACCAGTGGATCCCGGGACAGGGTAGCTGAGCAGTTCTTC.

V usage is TRBV6-2 or TRBV6-3 and J usage is TRBJ1-2; D is unclear. Germline assignment: CDR1 MNHEY and CDR2 SVGEGT. CDR3 length equals 13 residues. Deletions cut 3 bases from V and 2 bases from J, with 7 bases between. CDR3 nucleotide sequence: TGTGCCAGCAGTTATGGGCAGAACTATGGCTACACCTTC. It encodes CASSYGQNYGYTF.

The gene calls are TRBV18 and TRBJ2-3, with 7 nucleotides matching TRBD2. This CDR3 comprises 14 residues. The germline V gene encodes CDR1 KGHSH and CDR2 LQKENI. Losses at the gene ends were 6 bases for V and 6 bases for J; bases not matched to a gene: 9. The chain's CDR3 is CASSPGLGVDTQYF. The CDR3 DNA follows: TGTGCCAGCTCCCCCGGACTAGGTGTTGATACGCAGTATTTT.

This clone appeared a single time. V gene TRBV28 combines with J gene TRBJ1-1, with 9 bases lining up with TRBD1. In germline, CDR1 is MDHEN, CDR2 SYDVKM. This CDR3 spans 14 amino acids. Germline trimming cut 4 bases from V and 6 bases from J; bases unmatched to any gene: 6. Written as DNA, the CDR3 is TGTGCCAGCAGTTCACAGGGGGCTCGGGCTGAAGCTTTCTTT. It yields the protein CASSSQGARAEAFF.